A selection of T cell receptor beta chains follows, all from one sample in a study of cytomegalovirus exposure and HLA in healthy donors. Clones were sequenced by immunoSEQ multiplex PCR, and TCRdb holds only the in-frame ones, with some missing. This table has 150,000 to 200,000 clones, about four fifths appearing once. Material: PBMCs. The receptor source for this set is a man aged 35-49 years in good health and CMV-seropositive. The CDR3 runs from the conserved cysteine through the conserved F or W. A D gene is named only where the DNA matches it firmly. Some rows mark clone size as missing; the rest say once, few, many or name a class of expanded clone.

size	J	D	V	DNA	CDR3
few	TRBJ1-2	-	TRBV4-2	TGTGCCAGCAGCCAAGAGAGGGCTGCGGATGGCTACACCTTC	CASSQERAADGYTF
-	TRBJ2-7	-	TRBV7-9	TGTGCCAGCTTCTCCGACAGAACCTATATGCACGAGCAGTACTTC	CASFSDRTYMHEQYF
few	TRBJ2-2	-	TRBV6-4	TGTGCCAGCAGCGTAACGAACACCGGGGAGCTGTTTTTT	CASSVTNTGELFF
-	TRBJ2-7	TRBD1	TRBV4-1	TGCGCCAGCAGCCAAAGGGACAGGATCTCCTACGAGCAGTACTTC	CASSQRDRISYEQYF
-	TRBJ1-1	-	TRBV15	TGTGCCACCAGCAGAGAACACGTGAACACTGAAGCTTTCTTT	CATSREHVNTEAFF
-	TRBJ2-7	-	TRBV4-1	TGCGCCAGCAGCCAAGAGTGGAGGGAACTCTACGAGCAGTACTTC	CASSQEWRELYEQYF
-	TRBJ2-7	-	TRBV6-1	TGTGCCAGCAGTGATAACTATTCCTACGAGCAGTACTTC	CASSDNYSYEQYF
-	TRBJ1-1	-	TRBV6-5	TGTGCCAGCGCAACCACCGGGGAGAACACTGAAGCTTTCTTT	CASATTGENTEAFF
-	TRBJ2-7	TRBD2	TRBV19	TGTGCCAGTAGTGCTAGCGGGAGGGCCAGGGAGCAGTACTTC	CASSASGRAREQYF
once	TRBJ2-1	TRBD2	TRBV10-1	TGCGCCAGCAGTGAGTTCTCGCGGGGGGCCCTCGATGAGCAGTTCTTC	CASSEFSRGALDEQFF
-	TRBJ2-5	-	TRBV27	TGTGCCAGCAGTCGGACAGTAGGTCAAGAGACCCAGTACTTC	CASSRTVGQETQYF
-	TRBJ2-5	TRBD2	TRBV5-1	TGCGCCAGCAGCCAAGGACTAGCGGGAGGGAATCAAGAGACCCAGTACTTC	CASSQGLAGGNQETQYF
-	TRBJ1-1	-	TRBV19	TGTGCCAGTAACAGAGAAGGGGACACTGAAGCTTTCTTT	CASNREGDTEAFF
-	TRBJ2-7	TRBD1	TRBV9	TGTGCCAGCAGCGCGACAGGGGGCTTGGTCGAGCAGTACTTC	CASSATGGLVEQYF
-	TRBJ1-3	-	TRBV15	TGTGCCACCAGCAGAGTTGGTCAGGGGATGATTGTAAACACCATATATTTT	CATSRVGQGMIVNTIYF
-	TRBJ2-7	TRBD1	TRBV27	TGTGCCGGACAGGGATCCTACGAGCAGTACTTC	CAGQGSYEQYF
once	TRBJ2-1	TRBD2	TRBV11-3	TGTGCCAGCAGTCTTAGCGGGACTACCAATGAGCAGTTCTTC	CASSLSGTTNEQFF
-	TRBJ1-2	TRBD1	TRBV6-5	TGTGCCAGCAGTTACTCGGCCTCCGACAGGGGGCATGGCTACACCTTC	CASSYSASDRGHGYTF
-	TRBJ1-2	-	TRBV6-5	TGTGCCAGCAGTTCCCCAACAGGGATCGTTGGCTACACCTTC	CASSSPTGIVGYTF
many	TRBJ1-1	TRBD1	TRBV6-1	TGTGCCAGCTTGAGGGGGACAGGGGGCACTGAAGCTTTCTTT	CASLRGTGGTEAFF
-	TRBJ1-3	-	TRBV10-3	TGTGCCATCAGTGAAGTGGAGGGTTTGCGAGGAAACACCATATATTTT	CAISEVEGLRGNTIYF
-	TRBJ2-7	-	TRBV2	TGTGCCAGCAGTGATCAGGGATTAGGGTACGAGCAGTACTTC	CASSDQGLGYEQYF
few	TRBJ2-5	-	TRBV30	TGTGCCTGGAGTGTGGGTGAGGGAGGTCGAGAGACCCAGTACTTC	CAWSVGEGGRETQYF
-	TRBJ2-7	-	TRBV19	TGTGCCAGTAGTATGCGGGGACAGCAATACGAGCAGTACTTC	CASSMRGQQYEQYF
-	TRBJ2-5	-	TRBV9	TGTGCCAGCAGCGTAGGGACTCAAGAGACCCAGTACTTC	CASSVGTQETQYF
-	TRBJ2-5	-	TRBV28	TGTGCCAGCAGTTCCCTGGCAGGGGGAGGAGAGACCCAGTACTTC	CASSSLAGGGETQYF
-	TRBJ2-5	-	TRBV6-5	TGTGCCAGCAGTTACTCAACCGGGGGTGAAGAGACCCAGTACTTC	CASSYSTGGEETQYF
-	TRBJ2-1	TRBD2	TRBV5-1	TGCGCCAGCAGCTTGGTACTAGCGGGAGGCCCCGCCGAGCAGTTCTTC	CASSLVLAGGPAEQFF
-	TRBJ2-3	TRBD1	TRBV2	TGTGCCAGCAGTCCCGGGACAGGGTTACCAGATACGCAGTATTTT	CASSPGTGLPDTQYF
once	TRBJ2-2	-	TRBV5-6	TGTGCCAGCAGCTTGGCTCTATTCGAGGCGGCGAACACCGGGGAGCTGTTTTTT	CASSLALFEAANTGELFF
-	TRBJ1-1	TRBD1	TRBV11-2	TGTGCCAGCAGCTTAAGGGGGACAGGAATGAACACTGAAGCTTTCTTT	CASSLRGTGMNTEAFF
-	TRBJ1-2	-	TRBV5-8	TGTGCCAGCAGCAAAAGGACGGGGAATACCTTCTATGGCTACACCTTC	CASSKRTGNTFYGYTF
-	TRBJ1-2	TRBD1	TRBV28	TGTGCCAGCAGTTTAACCCCAGGGGGGGGCTACACCTTC	CASSLTPGGGYTF
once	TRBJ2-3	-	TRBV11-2	TGTGCCAGCAGAAAATGGCCCCGACAGAGCACAGATACGCAGTATTTT	CASRKWPRQSTDTQYF
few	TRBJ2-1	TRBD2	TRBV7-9	TGTCCCAGCAGCTTCCCGCCACGACTAGCGGGAGCTTCCAATGAGCAGTTCTTC	CPSSFPPRLAGASNEQFF
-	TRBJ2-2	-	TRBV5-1	TGCGCCAGCAGCCCCTGGACAGTCACGAACACCGGGGAGCTGTTTTTT	CASSPWTVTNTGELFF
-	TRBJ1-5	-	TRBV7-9	TGTGCCAGCAGCCCCAGTGGAGGGTGGGCGGACAATCAGCCCCAGCATTTT	CASSPSGGWADNQPQHF
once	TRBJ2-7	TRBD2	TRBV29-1	TGCAGCGTTTCTAGCGGATTCACCTACGAGCAGTACTTC	CSVSSGFTYEQYF
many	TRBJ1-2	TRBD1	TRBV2	TGTGCCAGCAGTGAGACAGGGAGATATGGCTACACCTTC	CASSETGRYGYTF
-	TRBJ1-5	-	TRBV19	TGTGCCAGTAGTATTCCCAGGGCGTATCAGCCCCAGCATTTT	CASSIPRAYQPQHF
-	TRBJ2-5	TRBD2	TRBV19	TGTGCCAGTAGTTTAACACGGGAGGGGGCCCAGTACTTC	CASSLTREGAQYF
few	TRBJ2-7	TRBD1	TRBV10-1	TGCGCCAGCAGCGACTGGGACAGGGGAAACTACGAGCAGTACTTC	CASSDWDRGNYEQYF
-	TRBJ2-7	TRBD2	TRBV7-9	TGTTCCAGCAGCTTAAGTGCGGGAGGGTCCGACGAGCAGTACTTC	CSSSLSAGGSDEQYF
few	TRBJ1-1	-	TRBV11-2	TGTGCCAGCAGTAAACGGGGGGGGCTTGTCAACACTGAAGCTTTCTTT	CASSKRGGLVNTEAFF
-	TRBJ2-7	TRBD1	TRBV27	TGTGCCAGCAGTTTATCGTGGGACAGGCCCGGGAAGGACTTC	CASSLSWDRPGKDF
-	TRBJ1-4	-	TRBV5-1	TGCGCCAGCAGCAAAACTTGGACAGCCTCGGGTGAAAAACTGTTTTTT	CASSKTWTASGEKLFF
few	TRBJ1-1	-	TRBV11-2	TGTGCCAGCAGCTTACAACTTACCCCGAACACTGAAGCTTTCTTT	CASSLQLTPNTEAFF
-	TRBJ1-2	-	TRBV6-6	TGTGCCAGCAGCCCCGACCGACAGGATGGCTACACCTTC	CASSPDRQDGYTF
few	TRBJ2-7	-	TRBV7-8	TGTGCCAGCAGCTTAATGTGGCAGGCGGGCTACGAGCAGTACTTC	CASSLMWQAGYEQYF
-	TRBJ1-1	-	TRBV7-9	TGTGCCAGCAGCCTACAGGGTTCAAAGAACACTGAAGCTTTCTTT	CASSLQGSKNTEAFF
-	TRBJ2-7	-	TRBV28	TGTGCCAGCACTGGAGGCTCCTACGAGCAGTACTTC	CASTGGSYEQYF
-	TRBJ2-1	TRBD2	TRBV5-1	TGCGCCAGCAGCGAGCCGTCGGGACTACTTAACGGTGAGCAGTTCTTC	CASSEPSGLLNGEQFF